This is a list of T cell receptor beta chains from one sample in a study of blood T cell repertoires in COVID-19. Assay used: immunoSEQ multiplex PCR; TCRdb lists only in-frame clones, some missing. The data show hundreds of thousands of clones, with approximately 89% seen just once and 7.8% held by the top ten. Sequenced material: peripheral blood. Receptor source: a woman aged 45-65 years who had recovered from COVID-19. Each CDR3 is given with its conserved first and last residue. The D gene is left open where the match is weak. The size of a clone is reported for some rows only, either as once, few or many, or as a class for expanded clones.

d_call	cdr3_length	v_call	clone_size	j_call	cdr3_aa	cdr3_nt
.	15	TRBV21-1	.	TRBJ2-5	CASSKDVTGEETQYF	TGTGCCAGCAGCAAAGACGTAACGGGAGAAGAGACCCAGTACTTC
.	13	TRBV6-5	.	TRBJ2-7	CASRGVRAYEQYF	TGTGCCAGCAGAGGGGTTCGGGCCTACGAGCAGTACTTC
.	14	TRBV6-5	.	TRBJ2-3	CASSYSSQSQTQYF	TGTGCCAGCAGTTATTCTAGTCAGTCGCAAACGCAGTATTTT
.	13	TRBV19	.	TRBJ1-1	CASSKQGYTEAFF	TGTGCCAGTAGTAAGCAGGGCTACACTGAAGCTTTCTTT
.	14	TRBV28	.	TRBJ2-3	CASSIEGGADTQYF	TGTGCCAGCAGTATCGAGGGGGGGGCAGATACGCAGTATTTT
.	20	TRBV27	.	TRBJ1-1	CASSLREVQGRIARNTEAFF	TGTGCCAGCAGTTTACGGGAAGTACAGGGTCGGATAGCCCGCAACACTGAAGCTTTCTTT
TRBD1	14	TRBV10-3	.	TRBJ1-3	CAISLTGHENTIYF	TGTGCCATCAGTTTGACAGGGCATGAAAACACCATATATTTT
TRBD2	16	TRBV28	.	TRBJ2-7	CASSFEGRTRTYEQYF	TGTGCCAGCAGTTTCGAGGGCCGGACTAGAACCTACGAGCAGTACTTC
.	16	TRBV18	.	TRBJ2-2	CASSQLEASATGELFF	TGTGCCAGCTCACAACTGGAGGCTAGCGCCACCGGGGAGCTGTTTTTT
.	16	TRBV7-6	.	TRBJ2-3	CASSHGGQVGTDTQYF	TGTGCCAGCAGCCACGGGGGGCAGGTGGGCACAGATACGCAGTATTTT
.	14	TRBV28	.	TRBJ1-5	CASIKQSWNQPQHF	TGTGCCAGCATCAAACAGTCCTGGAATCAGCCCCAGCATTTT
.	15	TRBV7-5	few	TRBJ1-2	CARSQKGQGIDGYTF	TGTGCCAGAAGTCAAAAGGGACAGGGGATAGATGGCTACACCTTC
TRBD2	14	TRBV29-1	.	TRBJ2-1	CSVEIAGGFNEQFF	TGCAGCGTTGAGATAGCGGGAGGCTTCAATGAGCAGTTCTTC
.	14	TRBV4-1	.	TRBJ2-1	CASSQAGDSNEQFF	TGCGCCAGCAGCCAAGCGGGGGATAGCAATGAGCAGTTCTTC
TRBD2	13	TRBV29-1	.	TRBJ2-3	CSVEGGGTDTQYF	TGCAGCGTTGAGGGGGGAGGGACAGATACGCAGTATTTT
TRBD1	16	TRBV27	once	TRBJ1-1	CASSLGQGNMNTEAFF	TGTGCCAGCAGCCTCGGACAGGGCAACATGAACACTGAAGCTTTCTTT
.	14	TRBV6-2/TRBV6-3	.	TRBJ1-6	CASSSAQGPSPLHF	TGTGCCAGCAGTTCTGCACAGGGCCCTTCACCCCTCCACTTT
TRBD2	15	TRBV4-3	.	TRBJ2-7	CASSQDGGGMYEQYF	TGCGCCAGCAGCCAAGATGGCGGGGGGATGTACGAGCAGTACTTC
TRBD1	14	TRBV6-5	.	TRBJ1-1	CASRAKQGSAEAFF	TGTGCCAGCAGGGCAAAACAGGGGAGCGCTGAAGCTTTCTTT
.	14	TRBV2	few	TRBJ1-1	CASSPFGVNTEAFF	TGTGCCAGCAGCCCTTTCGGGGTGAACACTGAAGCTTTCTTT
.	14	TRBV5-1	.	TRBJ1-1	CASSSQTASTEAFF	TGCGCCAGCAGCTCACAGACAGCGAGCACTGAAGCTTTCTTT
.	15	TRBV5-5	.	TRBJ1-2	CASSAGLAGGYGYTF	TGTGCCAGCAGCGCGGGACTTGCTGGGGGGTATGGCTACACCTTC
TRBD2	17	TRBV5-1	once	TRBJ2-2	CASSGGLAGGPGGELFF	TGCGCCAGCAGCGGCGGACTAGCGGGAGGGCCTGGCGGGGAGCTGTTTTTT
.	14	TRBV27	few	TRBJ2-7	CASSLRLGSYEQYF	TGTGCCAGCAGTTTAAGACTAGGAAGCTACGAGCAGTACTTC
TRBD1	14	TRBV18	.	TRBJ1-4	CASSQDRTNEKLFF	TGTGCCAGCTCACAGGACAGGACTAATGAAAAACTGTTTTTT
.	14	TRBV27	.	TRBJ1-5	CASSFAGTNQPQHF	TGTGCCAGCAGTTTCGCAGGTACCAATCAGCCCCAGCATTTT
TRBD1	17	TRBV24-1	.	TRBJ2-3	CATSDLQGQGSTDTQYF	TGTGCCACCAGTGATTTGCAAGGACAGGGGAGCACAGATACGCAGTATTTT
.	14	TRBV14	.	TRBJ1-2	CASSQAGDNYGYTF	TGTGCCAGCAGCCAAGCGGGAGATAACTATGGCTACACCTTC
TRBD1	16	TRBV28	once	TRBJ2-5	CASSGPGQGAWETQYF	TGTGCCAGCAGTGGCCCTGGACAGGGGGCTTGGGAGACCCAGTACTTC
.	12	TRBV28	once	TRBJ2-3	CATSFETDTQYF	TGTGCCACTTCCTTCGAGACAGATACGCAGTATTTT
.	15	TRBV28	.	TRBJ1-6	CASTRPGADGSPLHF	TGTGCCAGCACCCGCCCCGGCGCGGATGGCTCACCCCTCCACTTT
.	14	TRBV5-1	.	TRBJ2-5	CASSLETGSGTQYF	TGCGCCAGCAGCTTGGAGACAGGCAGTGGGACCCAGTACTTC
TRBD1	16	TRBV18	.	TRBJ1-1	CASSPRGPPLNTEAFF	TGTGCCAGCTCACCAAGGGGGCCGCCCTTGAACACTGAAGCTTTCTTT
.	14	TRBV27	.	TRBJ2-3	CASSTTRNTDTQYF	TGTGCCAGCAGCACTACTAGAAACACAGATACGCAGTATTTT
TRBD1	16	TRBV7-9	few	TRBJ1-2	CASSPEGQLYRYGYTF	TGTGCCAGCAGCCCAGAGGGACAGTTGTACCGGTATGGCTACACCTTC
.	11	TRBV10-3	few	TRBJ1-1	CATQANTEAFF	TGTGCCACTCAGGCAAACACTGAAGCTTTCTTT
.	15	TRBV7-2	.	TRBJ1-4	CASSLAQGTNEKLFF	TGTGCCAGCAGCTTAGCTCAGGGAACTAATGAAAAACTGTTTTTT
TRBD1	15	TRBV19	once	TRBJ1-3	CASSATGDSGNTIYF	TGTGCCAGTAGTGCGACAGGGGACTCTGGAAACACCATATATTTT
TRBD2	15	TRBV7-2	.	TRBJ2-3	CASSLARRTRSSQYF	TGTGCCAGCAGCTTAGCTAGGCGGACTAGAAGTTCGCAGTATTTT
.	15	TRBV9	.	TRBJ2-1	CASSVDPKQGSEQFF	TGTGCCAGCAGCGTAGACCCCAAACAGGGATCTGAGCAGTTCTTC
TRBD1	15	TRBV28	.	TRBJ1-5	CASRGQDRSNQPQHF	TGTGCCAGCAGGGGACAGGACCGGAGCAATCAGCCCCAGCATTTT
.	15	TRBV7-7	few	TRBJ2-7	CASRRGSREVYEQYF	TGTGCTAGCAGGAGGGGCTCCAGGGAGGTTTACGAGCAGTACTTC
.	12	TRBV19	many	TRBJ1-1	CASSMRSNEAFF	TGTGCCAGTAGTATGAGGAGCAATGAAGCTTTCTTT
TRBD1	15	TRBV27	.	TRBJ2-1	CASRTGTGTYNEQFF	TGTGCCAGCAGAACCGGGACAGGGACCTACAATGAGCAGTTCTTC
.	15	TRBV9	.	TRBJ1-1	CASSVGSGLNTEAFF	TGTGCCAGCAGCGTGGGGTCAGGGCTGAACACTGAAGCTTTCTTT
.	13	TRBV25-1	.	TRBJ1-5	CASPEGNNQPQHF	TGTGCCAGCCCAGAGGGAAACAATCAGCCCCAGCATTTT
TRBD1	15	TRBV6-5	.	TRBJ1-6	CASSYTGQYNSPLHF	TGTGCCAGCAGTTACACGGGACAGTATAATTCACCCCTCCACTTT
.	12	TRBV7-2	.	TRBJ1-1	CASSYASPEAFF	TGTGCCAGCAGCTACGCCAGTCCTGAAGCTTTCTTT
.	15	TRBV6-5	.	TRBJ1-1	CASSRLGGSGTEAFF	TGTGCCAGCAGTCGACTAGGAGGGAGCGGCACTGAAGCTTTCTTT
.	13	TRBV9	.	TRBJ1-1	CASSVVSYTEAFF	TGTGCCAGCAGCGTAGTGAGCTACACTGAAGCTTTCTTT
.	13	TRBV5-4	.	TRBJ1-1	CASGGGINTEAFF	TGTGCCAGCGGCGGTGGTATAAACACTGAAGCTTTCTTT
.	18	TRBV29-1	.	TRBJ1-1	CSVDGLRGTSGGNTEAFF	TGCAGCGTTGACGGGCTTAGGGGGACGTCCGGCGGGAACACTGAAGCTTTCTTT
.	18	TRBV7-2	.	TRBJ2-3	CASSLGEHSLVSTDTQYF	TGTGCCAGCAGCTTAGGCGAGCATAGCCTGGTGAGCACAGATACGCAGTATTTT